This passage covers 6 T cell receptor beta chains from one sample sequenced in a study of cytomegalovirus exposure and HLA in healthy donors. The PCR contained 60 Vbeta and 13 Jbeta primers. The table came from immunoSEQ multiplex PCR; TCRdb's copy has only in-frame clones and leaves some out. In the table there are approximately 100,000 clones, 79% of which are singletons. Input material: PBMCs. These receptors were obtained from a woman in her thirties or forties in good health and CMV-seronegative.

The V and J genes are TRBV25-1 and TRBJ1-2; 10 bases match TRBD1. Per the germline V gene, CDR1 is MGHDK and CDR2 is SYGVNS. The CDR3 totals 13 residues. V lost 9 bases to trimming and J lost 3 bases; unmatched junction nucleotides: 4. The CDR3 here is CASRDRGYYGYTF. The CDR3 nucleotides read TGTGCCAGTCGGGACAGGGGTTACTATGGCTACACCTTC.

This clone has just a few counts. The chain employs TRBV5-6 and TRBJ1-6; no clear D. The germline V and J ends were trimmed by 1 base and 10 bases, with 9 bases remaining between them. The CDR3 totals 13 residues. CDR1 and CDR2 from the germline V gene are SGHDT and YYEEEE. Written as DNA, the CDR3 is TGTGCCAGCAGCTTGTTAATAGAATCACCCCTCCACTTT. This codes for CASSLLIESPLHF.

As regards this clone: The junction differs from germline at one of its ends, possibly a read error. The gene calls are TRBV7-9 and TRBJ2-7; D is perhaps TRBD2 (5 bases). The CDR3 sequence is 11 residues long. Germline loops: CDR1 SEHNR, CDR2 FQNEAQ (reference sequence). For the CDR3, the DNA is TGTTCCAGCAGCTTAGTCGGGGAGTTGTACTTC. This encodes CSSSLVGELYF. Variable domain in full (rest from reference TRBV7-9 and TRBJ2-7): DTGVSQNPRHKITKRGQNVTFRCDPISEHNRLYWYRQTLGQGPEFLTYFQNEAQLEKSRLLSDRFSAERPKGSFSTLEIQRTEQGDSAMYLCSSSLVGELYFGPGTRLTVT.

The CDR3 coding sequence is TGTGCCAGCAGTTTTACCGACAGGGGATCATCCTACGAGCAGTACTTC. Translating gives CASSFTDRGSSYEQYF. The gene calls are TRBV28 and TRBJ2-7; 8 bases fit TRBD1. The CDR3 runs to 16 residues. From germline, CDR1 is MDHEN and CDR2 SYDVKM. V trimming: 3 bases; J trimming: 1 base; junction bases outside the gene matches: 8. Combining the CDR3 with reference TRBV28 and TRBJ2-7 gives the whole variable domain DVKVTQSSRYLVKRTGEKVFLECVQDMDHENMFWYRQDPGLGLRLIYFSYDVKMKEKGDIPEGYSVSREKKERFSLILESASTNQTSMYLCASSFTDRGSSYEQYFGPGTRLTVT.

This chain joins TRBV6-5 and TRBJ2-5; no firm D call. The J call is in doubt because the DNA end fits TRBJ2-7 better. This CDR3 has 13 amino acids. The germline V gene encodes CDR1 MNHEY and CDR2 SVGAGI. Here the CDR3 DNA reads TGTGCCAGCAGTTGGGCTAGCTCCTACGAGCAGTACTTC. This gives the protein CASSWASSYEQYF.

This clone appeared a few times. The chain combines TRBV7-2 with TRBJ2-3, with D possibly TRBD1 on 6 matching bases. The ends were cut back, 3 bases at V and 4 bases at J, with 11 bases in the middle. Germline CDR1 and CDR2: SGHTA and FQGNSA. CDR3 length: 14 residues. The CDR3 reads CASSFHRAPDTQYF. CDR3 nucleotides: TGTGCCAGCAGCTTTCACAGGGCACCAGATACGCAGTATTTT.